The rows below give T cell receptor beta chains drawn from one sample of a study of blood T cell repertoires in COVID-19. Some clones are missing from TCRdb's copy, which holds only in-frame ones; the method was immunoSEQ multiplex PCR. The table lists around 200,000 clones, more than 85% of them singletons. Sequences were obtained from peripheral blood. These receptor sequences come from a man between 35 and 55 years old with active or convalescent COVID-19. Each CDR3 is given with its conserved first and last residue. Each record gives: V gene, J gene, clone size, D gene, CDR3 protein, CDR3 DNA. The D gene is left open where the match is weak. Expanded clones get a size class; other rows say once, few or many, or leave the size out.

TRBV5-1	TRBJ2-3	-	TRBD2	CASASGLDYTDTQYF	TGCGCCAGCGCCTCGGGACTAGATTACACAGATACGCAGTATTTT
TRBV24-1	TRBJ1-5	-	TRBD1	CATSEDRVYQPQHF	TGTGCCACCAGTGAAGACAGGGTCTATCAGCCCCAGCATTTT
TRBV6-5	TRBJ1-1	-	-	CAQRSTEAFF	TGTGCCCAACGGAGCACTGAAGCTTTCTTT
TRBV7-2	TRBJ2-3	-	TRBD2	CASSSKPDGTTQYF	TGTGCCAGCAGCTCTAAACCCGACGGGACTACCCAGTATTTT
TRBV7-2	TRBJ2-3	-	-	CASSLGPGGGSGDTQYF	TGTGCCAGCAGCTTAGGTCCGGGGGGCGGTTCGGGTGATACGCAGTATTTT
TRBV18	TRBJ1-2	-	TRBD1	CASSPSRDSSAYGYTF	TGTGCCAGCTCACCTTCCCGGGACAGTTCAGCCTATGGCTACACCTTC
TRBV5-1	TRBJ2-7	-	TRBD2	CASSLELAANEQYF	TGCGCCAGCAGCTTAGAACTAGCGGCGAACGAGCAGTACTTC
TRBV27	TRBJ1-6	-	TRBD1	CASSLDRGGSPLHF	TGTGCCAGCAGTCTGGACAGGGGAGGGTCACCCCTCCACTTT
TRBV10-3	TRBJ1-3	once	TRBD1	CAISEGFGRGSSGNTIYF	TGTGCCATCAGTGAGGGGTTCGGCAGGGGGTCTTCTGGAAACACCATATATTTT
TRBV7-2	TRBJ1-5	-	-	CASSLSHRDQPQHF	TGTGCCAGCAGCTTATCACACCGGGATCAGCCCCAGCATTTT
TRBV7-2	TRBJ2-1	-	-	CASSTDSNNEQFF	TGTGCCAGCAGCACTGACAGTAACAATGAGCAGTTCTTC
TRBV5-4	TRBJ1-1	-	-	CASSLGANTEAFF	TGTGCCAGCAGCTTAGGAGCGAACACTGAAGCTTTCTTT
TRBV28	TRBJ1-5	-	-	CASSLTVSNQPQHF	TGTGCCAGCAGTTTAACAGTTAGCAATCAGCCCCAGCATTTT
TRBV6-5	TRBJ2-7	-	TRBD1	CASRPGTGGAHEQYF	TGTGCCAGCAGGCCCGGGACAGGGGGCGCCCACGAGCAGTACTTC
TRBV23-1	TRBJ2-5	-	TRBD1	CAIQDRDRGRETQYF	TGCGCCATCCAGGACCGGGACAGGGGTCGAGAGACCCAGTACTTC
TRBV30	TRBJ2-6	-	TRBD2	CAWYAPREGTGANVLTF	TGTGCCTGGTATGCCCCTAGGGAGGGCACTGGGGCCAACGTCCTGACTTTC
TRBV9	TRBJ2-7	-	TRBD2	CASSPQRGASYEQYF	TGTGCCAGCAGCCCTCAGCGGGGGGCCTCCTACGAGCAGTACTTC